A selection of T cell receptor beta chains follows, all from one sample in a study of blood T cell repertoires in COVID-19. Generated by immunoSEQ multiplex PCR, the TCRdb table keeps only in-frame clones and is missing some. The sample lists more than 110,000 clones; about nine tenths were seen once. Material for sequencing was peripheral blood. Every receptor here comes from a man between 45 and 60 years old with active or convalescent COVID-19. Each CDR3 is given with its conserved first and last residue. The D gene is left open where the match is weak. The size field is filled for only some rows; it gives once, few, many or a size class.

CDR3aa	CDR3nt	abundance	len	d_gene	v_gene	j_gene
CASSLPVSGGSYEQYF	TGTGCCAGCAGCCTCCCCGTGTCGGGGGGCTCCTACGAGCAGTACTTC	few	16	TRBD2	TRBV4-2	TRBJ2-7
CASSSNRQATLYF	TGTGCCAGCAGTTCCAACAGACAAGCCACATTGTATTTT	-	13	-	TRBV28	TRBJ2-3
CASTDFAQGIDEQYF	TGTGCCAGCACCGACTTCGCGCAGGGGATCGACGAGCAGTACTTC	-	15	-	TRBV28	TRBJ2-7
CASRTGGVQTQYF	TGTGCCAGCAGGACAGGGGGCGTGCAGACCCAGTACTTC	once	13	TRBD1	TRBV28	TRBJ2-5
CASSYLDRGYGYTF	TGTGCCAGCAGTTACTTGGACAGGGGCTATGGCTACACCTTC	few	14	TRBD1	TRBV6-6	TRBJ1-2
CASSPTRGGQKETQYF	TGTGCCAGCAGCCCAACGCGCGGCGGGCAAAAGGAGACCCAGTACTTC	-	16	-	TRBV11-2	TRBJ2-5
CASRLAGGPYEQFF	TGTGCCAGCAGACTAGCGGGAGGGCCTTATGAGCAGTTCTTC	-	14	TRBD2	TRBV28	TRBJ2-1
CASGQDRDPVGKLFF	TGTGCCAGTGGCCAGGACAGGGACCCGGTCGGAAAACTGTTTTTT	once	15	TRBD1	TRBV19	TRBJ1-4
CASSRRLAGGTEQFF	TGTGCCAGCAGCCGTCGACTAGCGGGAGGGACCGAGCAGTTCTTC	-	15	TRBD2	TRBV7-2	TRBJ2-1
CASSLTGGREKLFF	TGTGCCAGCAGCCTGACAGGGGGGAGAGAAAAACTGTTTTTT	-	14	TRBD1	TRBV27	TRBJ1-4
CASSPIAGQGEYF	TGCGCCAGCAGCCCTATAGCGGGACAGGGGGAGTACTTC	-	13	TRBD1	TRBV4-1	TRBJ2-7
CASSEQGSSTDTQYF	TGTGCCAGCAGTGAGCAGGGGTCTAGCACAGATACGCAGTATTTT	-	15	-	TRBV6-1	TRBJ2-3
CASNLPGSRRGGYTF	TGTGCCAGCAACCTGCCCGGGAGCCGAAGGGGTGGCTACACCTTC	-	15	-	TRBV28	TRBJ1-2
CASRHPPASGANVLTF	TGTGCCAGCAGACACCCACCCGCCTCTGGGGCCAACGTCCTGACTTTC	few	16	-	TRBV28	TRBJ2-6
CASSGAGGQETQYF	TGTGCCAGCAGCGGGGCAGGGGGCCAAGAGACCCAGTACTTC	-	14	TRBD1	TRBV9	TRBJ2-5
CASNQSGLGTDTQYF	TGTGCCAGCAACCAATCAGGACTGGGCACAGATACGCAGTATTTT	-	15	-	TRBV4-2	TRBJ2-3
CASRNRGSNQPQHF	TGTGCCAGCAGGAACAGGGGAAGCAATCAGCCCCAGCATTTT	-	14	TRBD1	TRBV6-5	TRBJ1-5
CASSLGQGYGYTF	TGTGCCAGCAGCTTAGGACAGGGCTATGGCTACACCTTC	-	13	TRBD1	TRBV11-2	TRBJ1-2
CASSSPGGAREKLFF	TGTGCCAGCAGTTCCCCAGGTGGGGCTCGTGAAAAACTGTTTTTT	-	15	-	TRBV28	TRBJ1-4
CASSLAGTLRSSYNEQFF	TGCGCCAGCAGCTTGGCCGGCACCCTTAGGAGCTCCTACAATGAGCAGTTCTTC	once	18	-	TRBV5-1	TRBJ2-1
CASSLQGGRSNNEQFF	TGCGCCAGCAGCCTTCAAGGCGGGAGGTCGAACAATGAGCAGTTCTTC	-	16	TRBD2	TRBV5-1	TRBJ2-1
CASGGQSGNSPLHF	TGCGCCAGCGGGGGACAGAGCGGTAATTCACCCCTCCACTTT	-	14	TRBD1	TRBV10-1	TRBJ1-6
CASSPPTLYEQYF	TGTGCCAGCAGCCCCCCGACTCTCTACGAGCAGTACTTC	few	13	-	TRBV12-3/TRBV12-4	TRBJ2-7
CASSDTITGTQETQYF	TGTGCCAGCAGCGACACTATAACAGGGACCCAAGAGACCCAGTACTTC	once	16	-	TRBV5-6	TRBJ2-5
CASSFDRAAPGANVLTF	TGTGCCAGCAGTTTCGACAGGGCGGCTCCTGGGGCCAACGTCCTGACTTTC	-	17	TRBD1	TRBV6-2/TRBV6-3	TRBJ2-6
CASRLGGASTEAFF	TGTGCCAGCAGACTAGGGGGGGCTAGCACTGAAGCTTTCTTT	-	14	-	TRBV7-3	TRBJ1-1
CSASRGAGRADTQYF	TGCAGTGCTAGTCGGGGCGCGGGACGAGCAGATACGCAGTATTTT	-	15	-	TRBV20-1	TRBJ2-3
CASSYLGSGNYEQYF	TGTGCCAGCAGTTACTTGGGTAGCGGGAACTACGAGCAGTACTTC	-	15	TRBD2	TRBV6-6	TRBJ2-7
CASSSSGTGYNEQFF	TGTGCCAGTAGTTCATCCGGGACAGGTTACAATGAGCAGTTCTTC	-	15	TRBD1	TRBV19	TRBJ2-1
CASSYSPGQLSNQPQHF	TGTGCCAGCAGTTACTCGCCGGGACAGTTGAGCAATCAGCCCCAGCATTTT	-	17	TRBD1	TRBV6-2/TRBV6-3	TRBJ1-5
CASSLGGAGTDTQYF	TGTGCCAGCAGCCTTGGGGGGGCCGGCACAGATACGCAGTATTTT	-	15	-	TRBV28	TRBJ2-3
CASSPGTASKNYGYTF	TGCGCCAGCAGCCCGGGGACAGCAAGCAAGAACTATGGCTACACCTTC	few	16	TRBD1	TRBV5-1	TRBJ1-2
CASDPGLAGNEQFF	TGTGCCAGCGATCCGGGACTAGCGGGAAATGAGCAGTTCTTC	-	14	TRBD2	TRBV28	TRBJ2-1
CASSPTPTGTNEKLFF	TGTGCCAGCAGCCCTACACCGACAGGGACTAATGAAAAACTGTTTTTT	once	16	TRBD1	TRBV9	TRBJ1-4
CASSGRQRSEQFF	TGTGCCAGCAGCGGAAGACAGAGAAGTGAGCAGTTCTTC	few	13	-	TRBV5-4	TRBJ2-1
CASSQGAMNTEAFF	TGCGCCAGCTCACAGGGCGCCATGAACACTGAAGCTTTCTTT	-	14	-	TRBV10-2	TRBJ1-1
CASSSTGTAEAFF	TGCGCCAGCAGCTCCACCGGGACAGCTGAAGCTTTCTTT	-	13	TRBD1	TRBV5-1	TRBJ1-1
CASSPLAGEGNEQYF	TGTGCCAGCAGCCCACTAGCGGGAGAGGGGAACGAGCAGTACTTC	-	15	TRBD2	TRBV9	TRBJ2-7
CASSTLGTTDEQFF	TGTGCCAGCAGCACCCTAGGGACTACGGATGAGCAGTTCTTC	-	14	-	TRBV21-1	TRBJ2-1
CASGGTSEKLFF	TGTGCCAGCGGCGGGACGTCTGAAAAACTGTTTTTT	-	12	-	TRBV2	TRBJ1-4
CASSQERIKGWNTEAFF	TGTGCCAGCAGCCAAGAACGAATTAAGGGGTGGAACACTGAAGCTTTCTTT	-	17	-	TRBV14	TRBJ1-1
CASSQELVLAESYEQYF	TGTGCCAGCAGCCAAGAGCTAGTACTAGCCGAATCCTACGAGCAGTACTTC	-	17	-	TRBV4-2	TRBJ2-7
CASSLRPPFRDRTTNEKLFF	TGTGCCAGCAGTTTAAGGCCCCCCTTCCGGGACAGGACAACTAATGAAAAACTGTTTTTT	-	20	TRBD1	TRBV28	TRBJ1-4
CASSQGAVWGQSYEQYF	TGTGCCAGCAGCCAAGGAGCGGTTTGGGGACAGTCCTACGAGCAGTACTTC	few	17	TRBD1	TRBV14	TRBJ2-7
CASSSPDYRSYEQYF	TGTGCCAGCAGTTCACCAGACTACCGCTCCTACGAGCAGTACTTC	-	15	-	TRBV28	TRBJ2-7